Following are 10 T cell receptor beta chains from one sample sequenced in a study of T-cell reconstitution after alpha-beta-depleted transplantation in children. Unique molecular identifiers were used in preparing the TCRbeta library. One entry per CDR3 protein results from TCRdb running MiXCR on the PCR reads. In the table there are about 540,000 distinct CDR3 sequences, approximately 20% of which are singletons. Sequencing used PBMCs from the stem cell graft donor, obtained from the stem cell graft. Receptor source: a human donor who donated a stem cell graft to a child with acute lymphoblastic leukemia.

This clonotype was seen a handful of times. The chain joins TRBV5-1 to TRBJ2-2; D is unresolved. The germline gives CDR1 SGHRS, CDR2 YFSETQ. Trimming pared 5 bases from V and 4 bases from J, leaving 12 bases between. The CDR3 is 14 residues long. The CDR3 here is CASRVVYGTGELFF. CDR3 in DNA: TGCGCCAGCAGGGTAGTATACGGCACCGGGGAGCTGTTTTTT.

This rearrangement joins TRBV19 to TRBJ1-5; 7 bases agree with TRBD1. CDR1 and CDR2 from the germline V gene are LNHDA and SQIVND (reference sequence). V was clipped by 1 base and J by 2 bases; unmatched bases: 5. There are 16 residues in the CDR3. In nucleotides, the CDR3 is TGTGCCAGTAGTATAGCACAGGGGTGGGGCAATCAGCCCCAGCATTTT. This encodes CASSIAQGWGNQPQHF.

This clonotype appeared a few times. The chain is built from TRBV10-3 and TRBJ2-7; the D is unclear. This CDR3 has 12 residues. The germline gives CDR1 ENHRY, CDR2 SYGVKD. V lost 11 bases and J lost 1, with 12 bases in between. This chain's CDR3 is CASAVLSYEQYF. DNA of the CDR3: TGTGCCTCCGCAGTACTATCCTACGAGCAGTACTTC.

The chain links TRBV5-1 to TRBJ2-2, with 11 bases matching TRBD2. Germline assignment: CDR1 SGHRS and CDR2 YFSETQ. The ends lost 7 bases at V and 4 bases at J; junction bases unmatched: 6. The CDR3 totals 15 residues. CDR3 coding DNA: TGCGCCAGCGGGGAGACTAGCGGGACCACCGGGGAGCTGTTTTTT. This gives the protein CASGETSGTTGELFF.

The chain links TRBV5-1 to TRBJ1-6; D is possibly TRBD1 (5 bases). This CDR3 region has 15 residues. Per the germline V gene, CDR1 is SGHRS and CDR2 is YFSETQ. The V end lost 1 base, the J end lost 5 bases, and 10 bases lay between the germline ends. CDR3 residues: CASSLWGSDNSPLHF. For the CDR3, the DNA is TGCGCCAGCAGCTTGTGGGGGTCCGATAATTCACCCCTCCACTTT.

The chain links TRBV12-3 or TRBV12-4 to TRBJ1-1; 7 nucleotides match TRBD1. V shed 5 bases and J 7 bases; nucleotides not matched to a gene: 10. The CDR3 is made up of 14 amino acids. This CDR3 is CASSPRDRALEAFF. CDR3 bases: TGTGCCAGCAGTCCTAGAGACAGGGCCCTTGAAGCTTTCTTT.

This clonotype turned up a few times. This sequence joins TRBV9 and TRBJ2-5; D possibly corresponds to TRBD2 (6 bases). The CDR3 has 14 amino acids. CDR1 and CDR2 (germline): SGDLS, YYNGEE. V dropped 4 bases and J dropped 0 bases, with 10 bases sitting between them. This chain's CDR3 is CASSPRGYQETQYF. CDR3 in DNA: TGTGCCAGCAGCCCTCGGGGGTACCAAGAGACCCAGTACTTC.

V is TRBV11-3 and J is TRBJ2-5; D remains ambiguous. This CDR3 has 13 amino acids. CDR1 and CDR2 (germline): SGHNT, YENEEA. V was trimmed by 1 base and J by 7 bases, leaving 10 bases between them. CDR3 amino acids: CASSLGSSRTQYF. The CDR3 DNA reads TGTGCCAGCAGCTTAGGCAGCTCCAGGACCCAGTACTTC.

This clonotype was observed a single time. The V call is TRBV10-2, the J call TRBJ2-1; no reliable D call. V shed 1 base and J shed 0 bases, with 10 bases lying between them. The germline gives CDR1 WSHSY, CDR2 SAAADI. The CDR3 length is 16 residues. The CDR3 loop is CASSELSLLSYNEQFF. CDR3 sequence (DNA): TGCGCCAGCAGTGAGTTAAGTCTGCTCTCCTACAATGAGCAGTTCTTC.

The chain combines TRBV3-1 with TRBJ2-7; no clear D. The germline V gene has CDR1 LGHDT and CDR2 YNNKEL (reference sequence). This CDR3 has 16 amino acids. V shed 0 bases and J shed 2 bases, with 14 bases lying between them. This chain's CDR3 is CASSQESRVATYEQYF. The DNA of the CDR3 is TGTGCCAGCAGCCAAGAAAGCCGGGTTGCTACCTACGAGCAGTACTTC.